The TCR beta chain under discussion was sequenced for a study of blood T cell repertoires in COVID-19. At the level of the study: T cells, B-cell-depleted T cells, or PBMCs supplied cDNA or gDNA.

Original processing notes: Nucleated cell counts were estimated from reference gene primer amplification. Sequenced by immunoSEQ multiplex PCR; TCRdb stores in-frame clones only, minus some. That table supplies the V and J calls and clone size; D and trimming were determined from the DNA. This sample yields 150,000 to 200,000 clones, of which around four fifths are seen a single time; about a tenth belongs to the top ten. V lost 3 bases, J lost 3 bases, and 4 bases stayed unmatched. There are 14 residues in the CDR3. The germline V gene encodes CDR1 SGHNT and CDR2 YYREEE (reference sequence). The sequenced material came from peripheral blood. The receptor was derived from a human donor in a cohort sampled during active COVID-19. V and J are TRBV5-4 and TRBJ2-7, with 9 bases aligning to TRBD2. The CDR3 bases are TGTGCCAGCAGCTCCCGCGGGAGGGTCTACGAGCAGTACTTC. It specifies CASSSRGRVYEQYF. The whole variable domain, filled in from reference TRBV5-4 and TRBJ2-7, reads ETGVTQSPTHLIKTRGQQVTLRCSSQSGHNTVSWYQQALGQGPQFIFQYYREEENGRGNFPPRFSGLQFPNYSSELNVNALELDDSALYLCASSSRGRVYEQYFGPGTRLTVT.